The clone carrying this T cell receptor beta chain was found once. Its target is not known. The data originate from a study of shared clonotypes between healthy human individuals. Study-wide background: Aged between 18 and 49, the donors were a couple of women and three men. Study-wide results and limits: Relative to clonotypes present in all four donors, those not shared had lower generation probabilities. Memory subsets had estimated richness that was generally smaller than that of naive subsets.

The assay was immunoSEQ multiplex PCR, and TCRdb's table has in-frame clones only and misses some. The table lists approximately 650,000 clones, 95% to 96% of them singletons. The naive CD8 population came from CD45RO-negative cells selected for CCR7, without terminally differentiated effector memory CD45RA+ cells. V lost 5 bases to trimming and J lost 3 bases; unmatched junction nucleotides: 25. This CDR3 contains 20 residues. CDR1 is SQVTM, CDR2 ANQGSEA, per germline. The sequence derives from a woman aged 25 to 45 in good health. What was sequenced was naive CD8+ T cells sorted from blood. This chain joins TRBV29-1 and TRBJ2-5; 9 bases align to TRBD2. In DNA form, the CDR3 reads TGCAGCGTTCGCCCCCCATCCGTCAGCGGGAGGAGGAGTTCGGAAGAGACCCAGTACTTC. Its protein is CSVRPPSVSGRRSSEETQYF.